The 25 T cell receptor beta chains reported below all come from one sample, sequenced in a study of control samples from healthy donors and cancer patients. Using immunoSEQ multiplex PCR, the repertoire was profiled, and TCRdb retains in-frame clones only, with some absent. The data show roughly 59,000 clones, with about 92% seen just once and 1.7% held by the top ten. Sequencing input: PBMCs. All receptors derive from a middle-aged man with colorectal cancer.

The rearrangement uses TRBV2 and TRBJ2-1, with D perhaps TRBD1 (6 bases). In germline, CDR1 is SNHLY, CDR2 FYNNEI. The CDR3 spans 14 residues. The germline V and J ends were trimmed by 6 bases and 9 bases, with 18 bases remaining between them. The CDR3 loop reads CASRPGHTLPEQFF. The CDR3 DNA reads TGTGCCAGCAGACCGGGACACACCTTGCCTGAGCAGTTCTTC. Full variable domain (rest looked up from reference TRBV2 and TRBJ2-1): EPEVTQTPSHQVTQMGQEVILRCVPISNHLYFYWYRQILGQKVEFLVSFYNNEISEKSEIFDDQFSVERPDGSNFTLKIRSTKLEDSAMYFCASRPGHTLPEQFFGPGTRLTVL.

This clone appeared a single time. This rearrangement joins TRBV6-5 to TRBJ1-1; unclear D gene. The CDR3 spans 14 residues. With 0 bases removed from V and 6 bases from J, the gap between germline ends came to 11 bases. The germline V gene encodes CDR1 MNHEY and CDR2 SVGAGI. CDR3 bases: TGTGCCAGCAGTTACTCGAGACCAGGCTCTGAAGCTTTCTTT. It encodes CASSYSRPGSEAFF.

The gene calls are TRBV10-2 and TRBJ1-1; D is ambiguous. Deletions cut 7 bases from V and 0 bases from J, with 9 bases between. CDR1 WSHSY and CDR2 SAAADI come from the germline V gene. This CDR3 is 13 amino acids long. The DNA for the CDR3 is TGCGCCAGCAAAGACCCCATGAACACTGAAGCTTTCTTT. It is translated as CASKDPMNTEAFF.

This clone was recorded only once. The J gene is TRBJ1-1, the V gene TRBV5-4, with no clear D. Trimming stripped 4 bases from V and 2 bases from J, with 9 bases between. This CDR3 contains 13 residues. Germline V gene sequence: CDR1 SGHNT, CDR2 YYREEE (reference sequence). CDR3 in DNA: TGTGCCAGCAGCCCCCCGACCAACACTGAAGCTTTCTTT. Protein: CASSPPTNTEAFF.

The chain has TRBV7-2 and TRBJ1-1; unclear D gene. Trimming removed 1 base at V and 7 bases at J, with 13 bases between. Germline lookup yields CDR1 SGHTA and CDR2 FQGNSA. The CDR3 loop spans 14 amino acids. CDR3 loop: CASSLGGVKGEAFF. The DNA for the CDR3 is TGTGCCAGCAGCTTAGGGGGAGTGAAGGGTGAAGCTTTCTTT.

This chain uses TRBV18 with TRBJ2-1, with D possibly matching TRBD1 (6 bases). Germline values: CDR1 KGHSH, CDR2 LQKENI. V was clipped by 6 bases and J by 2 bases, with 14 bases between them. The CDR3 extends over 15 amino acids. The CDR3 coding sequence is TGTGCCAGCTCCCAGATGACAGGCCCCTACAATGAGCAGTTCTTC. Residues: CASSQMTGPYNEQFF.

This chain links TRBV6-5 with TRBJ2-1; D ambiguous. Germline V CDR1 and CDR2: MNHEY, SVGAGI. With 7 bases removed from V and 4 bases from J, the gap between germline ends came to 5 bases. The CDR3 is made up of 11 amino acids. The CDR3 spells CASTLYNEQFF. CDR3 DNA sequence: TGTGCCAGCACCCTATACAATGAGCAGTTCTTC.

The chain links TRBV5-4 to TRBJ2-7; 7 bases map to TRBD1. V shed 2 bases and J 0 bases; nucleotides not matched to a gene: 2. Per germline, CDR1 SGHNT and CDR2 YYREEE (reference sequence). CDR3 size: 14 residues. The CDR3 sequence: CASSLGGSSYEQYF. CDR3 coding DNA: TGTGCCAGCAGCTTAGGGGGCAGCTCCTACGAGCAGTACTTC.

The J gene is TRBJ1-1, the V gene TRBV7-3; D unresolved. Trimming removed 5 bases at V and 4 bases at J, with 14 bases between. The CDR3 covers 14 residues. Germline V gene sequence: CDR1 SGHTA, CDR2 FQGTGA. The CDR3 DNA is TGTGCCAGCAGCCCTAATTTGGCGGGCACTGAAGCTTTCTTT. This encodes CASSPNLAGTEAFF. Full variable domain (outside the CDR3, taken from reference TRBV7-3 and TRBJ1-1): GAGVSQTPSNKVTEKGKYVELRCDPISGHTALYWYRQSLGQGPEFLIYFQGTGAADDSGLPNDRFFAVRPEGSVSTLKIQRTERGDSAVYLCASSPNLAGTEAFFGQGTRLTVV.

The V and J genes are TRBV14 and TRBJ2-2; a possible D gene is TRBD1 (5 bases). Trimming pared 7 bases from V and 1 base from J, leaving 7 bases between. Germline V gene lookup returns CDR1 SGHDN and CDR2 FVKESK. This CDR3 spans 13 amino acids. The CDR3 DNA reads as TGTGCCAGCAACAGGCAGAACACCGGGGAGCTGTTTTTT. As protein: CASNRQNTGELFF.

This chain joins TRBV7-8 and TRBJ1-3, with D hard to call. Germline CDR1 and CDR2: SGHVS and FQNEAQ. V lost 2 bases and J 8 bases, leaving 19 bases between the germline ends. This CDR3 comprises 16 residues. This chain's CDR3 is CASSLNGPVGRDTIYF. The CDR3 DNA reads TGTGCCAGCAGCTTAAATGGCCCTGTAGGGCGGGACACCATATATTTT.

This clone was recorded only once. The V gene is TRBV30, the J gene TRBJ1-5; D not certain. This CDR3 contains 13 residues. Germline V gene lookup returns CDR1 GTSNPN and CDR2 SVGIG (reference sequence). With 4 bases removed from V and 7 bases from J, the gap between germline ends came to 14 bases. CDR3 in DNA: TGTGCCTGGACCAAAGCACCCGGGCAGCCCCAGCATTTT. It specifies CAWTKAPGQPQHF.

V usage is TRBV11-2 and J usage is TRBJ2-1; perhaps TRBD2 as D (7 bases). This CDR3 comprises 15 residues. Per germline, CDR1 SGHAT and CDR2 FQNNGV. Trimming shortened V by 3 bases and J by 4 bases, and 13 bases separated the two germline ends. DNA of the CDR3: TGTGCCAGCAGCTTGGGGGCGGGGGCGTACAATGAGCAGTTCTTC. It codes for CASSLGAGAYNEQFF.

The chain combines TRBV19 with TRBJ1-3, with D unclear. This CDR3 contains 15 residues. V dropped 7 bases and J dropped 3 bases, with 16 bases sitting between them. CDR1 is LNHDA and CDR2 is SQIVND in the germline V gene (reference sequence). CDR3 nucleotide sequence: TGTGCCAGTAAGGAGCAATTGGCGAGTGGAAACACCATATATTTT. Translated: CASKEQLASGNTIYF. Full variable domain (outside the CDR3, taken from reference TRBV19 and TRBJ1-3): DGGITQSPKYLFRKEGQNVTLSCEQNLNHDAMYWYRQDPGQGLRLIYYSQIVNDFQKGDIAEGYSVSREKKESFPLTVTSAQKNPTAFYLCASKEQLASGNTIYFGEGSWLTVV.

The rearrangement uses TRBV24-1 and TRBJ1-1; D not certain. Trimming pared 3 bases from V and 4 bases from J, leaving 11 bases between. The CDR3 sequence is 14 residues long. Germline V gene lookup returns CDR1 KGHDR and CDR2 SFDVKD. This chain's CDR3 is CATSDKGGGTEAFF. CDR3 bases: TGTGCCACCAGTGATAAGGGCGGTGGCACTGAAGCTTTCTTT.

The chain uses TRBV5-1 and TRBJ2-3, with D perhaps TRBD2 (5 bases). Trimming removed 0 bases at V and 3 bases at J, with 8 bases between. The CDR3 extends over 14 amino acids. The V gene's germline CDR1 is SGHRS and CDR2 YFSETQ. The CDR3 sequence is CASSLGSGTDTQYF. CDR3 nucleotides: TGCGCCAGCAGCTTGGGTTCGGGGACAGATACGCAGTATTTT.

The rearrangement joins TRBV3-1 (or the pseudogene TRBV3-2) to TRBJ1-5; D unclear. V lost 1 base and J lost 5, with 9 bases in between. The CDR3 length is 14 residues. Germline CDR1 LGHDT, CDR2 YNNKEL (reference sequence). The CDR3 DNA reads as TGTGCCAGCAGCCAAGGTAGGAGGGATCAGCCCCAGCATTTT. Translating it yields CASSQGRRDQPQHF.

The V gene is TRBV11-2, the J gene TRBJ2-5; possible D gene TRBD2, 5 bases. Trimming removed 1 base from V and 5 bases from J, with 14 bases in between. The CDR3 length is 15 residues. Germline V gene lookup returns CDR1 SGHAT and CDR2 FQNNGV. CDR3 sequence: CASSLVVGVRETQYF. DNA for the CDR3: TGTGCCAGCAGCTTAGTTGTCGGGGTTAGGGAGACCCAGTACTTC.

The chain couples TRBV9 to TRBJ1-1; D is unresolved. The V gene's germline CDR1 is SGDLS and CDR2 YYNGEE. V lost 2 bases, J lost 3 bases, and 8 bases lay in between. The CDR3 loop spans 13 amino acids. The CDR3 region has the DNA TGTGCCAGCAGCGTGGCCTCCTACACTGAAGCTTTCTTT. This encodes CASSVASYTEAFF.

The chain couples TRBV6-5 to TRBJ2-5, with unresolved D. From germline, CDR1 is MNHEY and CDR2 SVGAGI. The CDR3 is 14 amino acids. With 6 bases removed from V and 5 bases from J, the gap between germline ends came to 16 bases. The chain's CDR3 is CASRPLGSEETQYF. Here the CDR3 DNA reads TGTGCCAGCAGGCCGCTGGGGTCGGAGGAGACCCAGTACTTC.

This sequence joins TRBV6-6 and TRBJ1-2; possible D gene TRBD1, 5 bases. Trimming pared 2 bases from V and 1 base from J, leaving 8 bases between. The length of the CDR3 is 14 residues. The germline CDR1 and CDR2 sequences are MNHNY and SVGAGI (reference sequence). This chain's CDR3 is CASSYGQGNYGYTF. Written as DNA, the CDR3 is TGTGCCAGCAGTTACGGGCAGGGTAACTATGGCTACACCTTC.

The gene calls are TRBV18 and TRBJ1-2; no reliable D call. The germline V and J ends were trimmed by 8 bases and 8 bases, with 21 bases remaining between them. Looked up from germline, CDR1 is KGHSH and CDR2 is LQKENI. CDR3 length: 14 amino acids. CDR3 sequence reads: CASHPWQSERGYTF. Here the CDR3 DNA reads TGTGCCAGCCACCCTTGGCAGTCCGAGCGCGGCTACACCTTC.

The chain combines TRBV7-6 with TRBJ2-2, with D possibly being TRBD1 or TRBD2 (5 bases each). The germline gives CDR1 SGHVS, CDR2 FNYEAQ. V lost 6 bases, J lost 6 bases, and 26 bases lay in between. The CDR3 totals 18 residues. The CDR3 loop reads CASRRMSPGTASSGELFF. CDR3 coding DNA: TGTGCCAGCAGGCGTATGTCCCCGGGGACCGCTTCTTCCGGGGAGCTGTTTTTT.

The chain carries TRBV6-5 and TRBJ2-3; D unclear. Trimming removed 0 bases from V and 0 bases from J, with 7 bases in between. The CDR3 consists of 15 residues. Germline V gene lookup returns CDR1 MNHEY and CDR2 SVGAGI. CDR3: CASSYSASSTDTQYF. DNA for the CDR3: TGTGCCAGCAGTTACTCGGCCAGTAGCACAGATACGCAGTATTTT.

The chain is built from TRBV11-2 and TRBJ2-5; no reliable D call. The V and J ends lost 5 bases and 5 bases respectively, with 15 bases between them. The CDR3 has 14 amino acids. Germline CDR1 SGHAT, CDR2 FQNNGV. The CDR3 DNA follows: TGTGCCAGCAGCCCGGCCCCCTTGTGGGAGACCCAGTACTTC. It yields the protein CASSPAPLWETQYF.